This T cell receptor beta chain was observed in a study of Ad26.COV2.S vaccination and SARS-CoV-2 variants. Overall study context: Ad26.COV2.S given intramuscularly, once or twice 56 days apart.

Germline V lookup: CDR1 SEHNR, CDR2 FQNEAQ (reference sequence). Trimming removed 3 bases from V and 3 bases from J, with 6 bases in between. This CDR3 is built from 13 residues. In the case of this clone: No antigen is known for it.

Treatment noted: 15 to 20 received Ad26.COV2.S at low or high dose, single or two shots; 5 received placebo; per-sample allocation not given. Sampling was performed 63 days after the first vaccine or placebo injection. It was an adult aged 18-55 years in Boston who was the donor. Data came from immunoSEQ multiplex PCR; TCRdb stores just in-frame clones and leaves some out. Of about 390,000 clones listed, about nine tenths were seen once; the top ten hold over 1.5%. Broader study findings: Reportedly, spike-specific CD8+ and CD4+ T cell responses achieved substantial breadth once vaccination had taken place. Vaccine and placebo groups showed comparable non-spike TCR breadth.

This sequence joins TRBV7-9 and TRBJ1-3, with D unresolved. The sequenced sample was peripheral blood, obtained in a trial of Ad26.COV2.S vaccine versus placebo. This TCR derives from a person between 18 and 59 years old who received the Ad26.COV2.S COVID-19 vaccine or a placebo. The CDR3 nucleotides read TGTGCCAGCAGCTTTTTTCTTGGAAACACCATATATTTT. This gives the protein CASSFFLGNTIYF.